This T cell receptor (beta chain) was identified in a study of T cell responses to AZD1222 COVID-19 vaccine. Study-wide results and caveats: Researchers took repertoire samples only after the peak T cell response had come. Breadth and depth of Spike-specific TCRs rose after two AZD1222 doses. Spike regions recognized by vaccine-associated CD4 TCRs spanned the protein, led by 160-218 and 743-854. Donors skewed white British and female; clonal diversity was possibly underestimated.

Sequenced by immunoSEQ multiplex PCR; TCRdb stores in-frame clones only, minus some. The table lists 150,000 to 200,000 clones, roughly 92% of them singletons. Germline values: CDR1 MNHEY, CDR2 SVGAGI. This CDR3 has 13 residues. V was clipped by 2 bases and J by 4 bases, with 7 bases between them. This clone appeared a few times. Its target is not known. The material was peripheral blood, obtained on day 0 of AZD1222 vaccination. This clonotype originated in an adult in good health. The chain combines TRBV6-5 with TRBJ2-3, with no clear D. The CDR3 DNA sequence: TGTGCCAGCAGTTACGTACAGTCAGATACGCAGTATTTT. This encodes CASSYVQSDTQYF.